This T cell receptor (beta chain) was observed in a study of T-cell memory formation after mild COVID-19. V gave up 4 bases and J gave up 2 bases, with 5 bases separating them. The germline V gene has CDR1 SGHTA and CDR2 FQGNSA. There are 12 residues in the CDR3. This clonotype appeared a few times. TCRdb fed the 5' RACE reads into MiXCR, producing one record per CDR3 protein. The table has 310,000 or so distinct CDR3 sequences, approximately 15% seen once. The chain carries TRBV7-2 and TRBJ1-2, with D uncertain. The source of this sequence is a man between 18 and 29 years old who had mild COVID-19 (a few samples of this study predate the infection). Cell type and time point are not known. The specimen was PBMCs or a T cell subset sorted from them (not recorded which). CDR3 sequence reads: CASSSRNYGYTF. The CDR3 DNA is TGTGCCAGCAGCTCGCGGAACTATGGCTACACCTTC.